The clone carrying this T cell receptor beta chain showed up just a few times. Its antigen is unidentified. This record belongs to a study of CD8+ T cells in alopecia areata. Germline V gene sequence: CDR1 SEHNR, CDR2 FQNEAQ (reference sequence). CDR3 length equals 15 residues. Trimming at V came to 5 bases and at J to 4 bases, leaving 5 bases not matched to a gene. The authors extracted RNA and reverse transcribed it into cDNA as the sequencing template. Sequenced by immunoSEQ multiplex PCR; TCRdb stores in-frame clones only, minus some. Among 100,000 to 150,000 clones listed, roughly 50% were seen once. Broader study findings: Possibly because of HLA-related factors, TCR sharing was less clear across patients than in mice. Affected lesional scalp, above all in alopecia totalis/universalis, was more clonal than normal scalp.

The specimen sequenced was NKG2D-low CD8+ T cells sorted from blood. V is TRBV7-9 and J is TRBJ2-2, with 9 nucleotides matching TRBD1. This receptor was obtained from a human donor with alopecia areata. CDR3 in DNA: TGTGCCAGCAGCGGACCGGGACAGGGCACCGGGGAGCTGTTTTTT. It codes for CASSGPGQGTGELFF.